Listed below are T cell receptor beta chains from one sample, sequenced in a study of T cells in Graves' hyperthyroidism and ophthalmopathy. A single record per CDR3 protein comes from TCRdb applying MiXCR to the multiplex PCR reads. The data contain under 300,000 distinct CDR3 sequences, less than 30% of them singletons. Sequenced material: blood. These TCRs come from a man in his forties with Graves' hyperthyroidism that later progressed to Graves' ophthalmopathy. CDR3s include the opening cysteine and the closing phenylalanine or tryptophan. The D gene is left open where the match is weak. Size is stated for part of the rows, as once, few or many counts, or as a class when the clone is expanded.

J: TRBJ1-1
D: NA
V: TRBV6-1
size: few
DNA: TGTGCCAGCAGGGCCGCTCACCCTTCGAACACTGAAGCTTTCTTT
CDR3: CASRAAHPSNTEAFF

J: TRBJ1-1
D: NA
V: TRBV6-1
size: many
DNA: TGTGCCAGCAGCCGTCTGGCGTCAGCCTCGAACACTGAAGCTTTCTTT
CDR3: CASSRLASASNTEAFF

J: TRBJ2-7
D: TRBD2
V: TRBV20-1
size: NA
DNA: TGCAGTGCTAGGGGGACTAGCGGTGACGAGCAGTACTTC
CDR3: CSARGTSGDEQYF

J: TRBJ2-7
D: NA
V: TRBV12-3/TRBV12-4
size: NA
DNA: TGTGCCAGCAGTTTCCCGATTAGGTCGGACGAGCAGTACTTC
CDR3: CASSFPIRSDEQYF

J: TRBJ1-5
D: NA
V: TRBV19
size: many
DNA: TGTGCCAGTAGTATGGGGGCCCGTCAGCCCCAGCATTTT
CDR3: CASSMGARQPQHF

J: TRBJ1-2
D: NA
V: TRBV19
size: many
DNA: TGTGCCAGTAAAGGGACGGTCTTTTATGGCTACACCTTC
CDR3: CASKGTVFYGYTF

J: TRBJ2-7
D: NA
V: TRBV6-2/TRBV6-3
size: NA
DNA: TGTGCCAGCAGTTACTCGGAATCCTACGAGCAGTACTTC
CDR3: CASSYSESYEQYF

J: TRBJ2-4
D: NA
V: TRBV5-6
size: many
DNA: TGTGCCAGCAGCTTGGCGGGCAGTGGCTCGTTAGCCAAAAACATTCAGTACTTC
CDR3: CASSLAGSGSLAKNIQYF

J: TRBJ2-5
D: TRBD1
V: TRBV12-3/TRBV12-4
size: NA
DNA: TGTGCCAGCAGTGGGACAGAGAACCAAGAGACCCAGTACTTC
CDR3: CASSGTENQETQYF

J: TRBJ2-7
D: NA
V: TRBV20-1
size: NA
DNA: TGCAGTGCCGCGACCGCTAGCTCCTACGAGCAGTACTTC
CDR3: CSAATASSYEQYF

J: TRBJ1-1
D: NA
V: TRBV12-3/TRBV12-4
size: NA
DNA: TGTGCCAGTGAGATGGGGGGCGCGAGGACTGAAGCTTTCTTT
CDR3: CASEMGGARTEAFF

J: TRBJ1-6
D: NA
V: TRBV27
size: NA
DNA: TGTGCCAGCAGTTTATCCCGCCCACTCACACCCCTCCACTTT
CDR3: CASSLSRPLTPLHF

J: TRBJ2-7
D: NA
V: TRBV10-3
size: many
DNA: TGTGCCATCACCGACGGGGTTGGGTACGAGCAGTACTTC
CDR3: CAITDGVGYEQYF

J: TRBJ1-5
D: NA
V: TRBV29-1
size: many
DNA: TGCAGCGTTGAAGATGGAAGCAATCAGCCCCAGCATTTT
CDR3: CSVEDGSNQPQHF

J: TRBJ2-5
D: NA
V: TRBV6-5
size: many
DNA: TGTGTCAGCAGTTCCCCGGGACGTCGGGAGACCCAGTACTTC
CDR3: CVSSSPGRRETQYF

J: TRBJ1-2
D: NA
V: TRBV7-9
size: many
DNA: TGTGCCAGCAGCTTAGCCCGACAGCCAGGCGGCTACACCTTC
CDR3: CASSLARQPGGYTF

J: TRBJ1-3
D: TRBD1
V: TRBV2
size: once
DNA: TGTGCCAGCATGAAGATGGGACCCTTGGGGACAGGGTCACCTGGAAACACCATATATTTT
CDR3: CASMKMGPLGTGSPGNTIYF

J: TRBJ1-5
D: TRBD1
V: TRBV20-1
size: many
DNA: TGCAGTGCTCCCCGACAGGGCAGTCAGCCCCAGCATTTT
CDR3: CSAPRQGSQPQHF

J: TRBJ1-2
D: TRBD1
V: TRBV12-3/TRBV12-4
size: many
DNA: TGTGCCAGCAGACCGACAGGGAGGCATGGCTACACCTTC
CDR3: CASRPTGRHGYTF

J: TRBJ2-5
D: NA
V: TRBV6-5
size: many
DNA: TGTGCCAGCGCGGTGGGTATGGGGGAGACCCAGTACTTC
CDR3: CASAVGMGETQYF

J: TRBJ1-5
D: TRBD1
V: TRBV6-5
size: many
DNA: TGTGCCAGCAATAGACAGGGGAATAGCAATCAGCCCCAGCATTTT
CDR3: CASNRQGNSNQPQHF

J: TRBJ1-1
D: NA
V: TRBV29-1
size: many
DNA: TGCAGCGTTGAGCGAGCGCTGAACACTGAAGCTTTCTTT
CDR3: CSVERALNTEAFF

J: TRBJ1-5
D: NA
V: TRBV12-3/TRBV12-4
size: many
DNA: TGTGCCAGCAGTTTAAACAGGAACAATCAGCCCCAGCATTTT
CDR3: CASSLNRNNQPQHF

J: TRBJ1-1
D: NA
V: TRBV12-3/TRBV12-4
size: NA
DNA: TGTGCCAGCACCCAAGAGGGGGAGAACACTGAAGCTTTCTTT
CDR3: CASTQEGENTEAFF

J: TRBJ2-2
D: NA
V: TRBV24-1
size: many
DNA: TGTGCCACCAGTGATTGGATCAGGGAGGGGGAGCTGTTTTTT
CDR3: CATSDWIREGELFF

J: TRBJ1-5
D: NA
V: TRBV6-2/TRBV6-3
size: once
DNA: TGTGCCAGCACCTACGTGGGGGAAGGGGGAAGCAATCAGCCCCAGCATTTT
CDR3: CASTYVGEGGSNQPQHF

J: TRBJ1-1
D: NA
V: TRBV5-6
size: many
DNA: TGTGCCAGCAGCTTGGCCCGGGGGACGATCTCGGCTGAAGCTTTCTTT
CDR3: CASSLARGTISAEAFF

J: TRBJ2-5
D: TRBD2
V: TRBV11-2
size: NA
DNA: TGTGCCAGCAGCTTTCTAGCGGGCCACCCACAAGAGACCCAGTACTTC
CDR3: CASSFLAGHPQETQYF

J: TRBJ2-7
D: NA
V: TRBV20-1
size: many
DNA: TGCAGTGCTACCGGGGGCTACGAGCAGTACTTC
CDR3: CSATGGYEQYF

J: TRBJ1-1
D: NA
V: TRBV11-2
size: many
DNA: TGTGCCAGCACCCTTACAGTGAACACTGAAGCTTTCTTT
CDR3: CASTLTVNTEAFF

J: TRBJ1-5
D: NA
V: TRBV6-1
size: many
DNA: TGTGCCAGCAGTGCAATACAAATATATCAGCCCCAGCATTTT
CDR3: CASSAIQIYQPQHF

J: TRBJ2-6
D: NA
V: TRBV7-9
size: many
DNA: TGTGCCAGCAGCCCCGCGACAGGGAGGACTGGGGCCAACGTCCTGACTTTC
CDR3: CASSPATGRTGANVLTF

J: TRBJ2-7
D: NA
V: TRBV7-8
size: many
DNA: TGTGCCAGCAGTCCTCCTGAGAGGGGCTACGAGCAGTACTTC
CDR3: CASSPPERGYEQYF

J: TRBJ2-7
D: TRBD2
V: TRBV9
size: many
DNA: TGTGCCACCCCCGCCAGACTAGCGGGGCTTTACTACGAGCAGTACTTC
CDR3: CATPARLAGLYYEQYF

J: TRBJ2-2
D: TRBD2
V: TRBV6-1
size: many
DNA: TGTGCCAGCCCCGGGGGGGCCGGGGAGCTGTTTTTT
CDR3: CASPGGAGELFF

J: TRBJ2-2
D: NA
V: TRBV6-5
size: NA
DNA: TGTGCCAGCAGTTACTCGATGACAAGCCCCAGGGAGCTGTTTTTT
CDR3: CASSYSMTSPRELFF

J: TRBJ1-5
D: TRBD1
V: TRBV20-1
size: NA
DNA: TGCAGTGCTAGGACAGGGGATCAGCCCCAGCATTTT
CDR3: CSARTGDQPQHF

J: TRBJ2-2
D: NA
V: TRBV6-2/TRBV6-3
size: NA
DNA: TGTGCCAGCAACGAAGCTGGCACCGGGGAGCTGTTTTTT
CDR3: CASNEAGTGELFF

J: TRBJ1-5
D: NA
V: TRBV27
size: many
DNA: TGTGCCAGCAGTTTATTGTCAAGTCAGCCCCAGCATTTT
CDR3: CASSLLSSQPQHF